This T cell receptor (beta chain) was recovered during a study of cytomegalovirus exposure and HLA in healthy donors. General study results and limits: A later analysis found TCR association rates differed by HLA locus, highest for DRB1 and lowest for HLA-C. Cytomegalovirus status, reportedly, was diagnosed with high specificity and sensitivity by the classifier. It was assumed in the presence/absence analyses that sequencing depth was roughly uniform across donors.

It was with 60 Vbeta and 13 Jbeta primers that the PCR ran. The table came from immunoSEQ multiplex PCR; TCRdb's copy has only in-frame clones and leaves some out. This table has over 150,000 clones, 80% appearing once. V was cut by 2 bases and J by 2 bases, with 13 bases left in between. Germline V lookup: CDR1 MGHRA, CDR2 YSYEKL. This CDR3 has 16 residues. About this clone itself: The antigen is undetermined.

Material for sequencing was PBMCs. This TCR came from a man aged 30 to 39 in good health and CMV-seronegative. The V and J genes are TRBV4-1 and TRBJ2-4, with D perhaps matching TRBD2 (5 bases). DNA of the CDR3: TGCGCCAGCAGCCAACCTCGTCGGGGTTCCAAAAACATTCAGTACTTC. It yields the protein CASSQPRRGSKNIQYF.